The 3 T cell receptor beta chains below come from one sample, sequenced in a study of OX40 agonist ivuxolimab in advanced cancers. Method: immunoSEQ multiplex PCR; TCRdb's copy keeps in-frame clones and lacks some. Of about 80,000 clones listed, about 89% are singletons. The input for sequencing was CD4+ or CD8+ T cells sorted from blood, taken in a trial of the OX40 agonist ivuxolimab. These receptors all come from an adult with an advanced solid tumor such as melanoma, head and neck, liver or kidney cancer.

The rearrangement uses TRBV1 and TRBJ2-4; TRBD2 is the table's D call and was not checked against the DNA. TRBV1 is classified as a pseudogene. This CDR3 comprises 17 residues. The CDR3 region has the DNA TGCACCAGCAGCCTCTGTGGGAGCCTCCGGGTTAAAAACATTCAGTACTTC. Protein: CTSSLCGSLRVKNIQYF.

The chain employs TRBV9 and TRBJ1-5, with 8 bases that match TRBD1. V lost 4 bases and J lost 1; bases outside the gene matches: 4. This CDR3 region has 15 residues. Germline lookup yields CDR1 SGDLS and CDR2 YYNGEE. In DNA, the CDR3 is TGTGCCAGCAGCCCGGGACAGGAGAGCAATCAGCCCCAGCATTTT. Amino acid sequence: CASSPGQESNQPQHF.

This clone was observed a few times. The V and J genes are TRBV9 and TRBJ1-2; D is perhaps TRBD1 (6 bases). From germline, CDR1 is SGDLS and CDR2 YYNGEE. The germline V and J ends were trimmed by 5 bases and 5 bases, with 16 bases remaining between them. The CDR3 runs 14 residues. The CDR3: CASSFVGGRYGYTF. The DNA of the CDR3 is TGTGCCAGCAGTTTCGTTGGGGGCAGGTATGGCTACACCTTC.